Listed below are T cell receptor beta chains from one sample, sequenced in a study of blood T cells in healthy people across ages. Each CDR3 protein gets one entry after TCRdb re-called the 5' RACE reads with MiXCR. The data hold about a million distinct CDR3 sequences, with about 53% observed a single time. The sequenced material came from blood. Source of these receptors: a woman aged 55 to 70 in good health. The CDR3 runs from the conserved cysteine through the conserved F or W. The D gene is left open where the match is weak. Size values are once, few and many counts, or a class for expanded clones, and some rows have none.

D gene	V gene	clone size	J gene	CDR3 protein	CDR3 DNA
.	TRBV20-1	few	TRBJ2-6	CSARVPSTGANVLTF	TGCAGTGCTAGAGTACCAAGTACTGGGGCCAACGTCCTGACTTTC
.	TRBV2	.	TRBJ2-7	CASTHGDSYEQYF	TGTGCCAGCACCCACGGAGACTCCTACGAGCAGTACTTC
.	TRBV29-1	.	TRBJ1-2	CSVGDGGRRANYGYTF	TGCAGCGTTGGGGATGGGGGGCGCCGAGCTAACTATGGCTACACCTTC
TRBD1	TRBV7-9	few	TRBJ1-2	CASRLGQGFGYTF	TGTGCCAGCAGGTTGGGACAGGGTTTTGGCTACACCTTC
.	TRBV7-9	.	TRBJ2-3	CASSLRGGITQYF	TGTGCCAGCAGCCTGAGAGGGGGGATCACGCAGTATTTT
.	TRBV30	.	TRBJ2-7	CAWSDTARSYEQYF	TGTGCCTGGAGTGACACCGCCCGCTCCTACGAGCAGTACTTC
.	TRBV19	.	TRBJ1-1	CASTRGPGSTEAFF	TGTGCCAGTACCCGGGGGCCGGGTAGCACTGAAGCTTTCTTT
.	TRBV15	few	TRBJ2-5	CATSKGGGKREETQYF	TGTGCCACCAGCAAAGGGGGAGGGAAACGAGAAGAGACCCAGTACTTC
TRBD2	TRBV20-1	.	TRBJ2-4	CSARDASGRIQNIQYF	TGCAGTGCTAGAGACGCCAGCGGGAGGATCCAAAACATTCAGTACTTC
TRBD1	TRBV4-2	.	TRBJ2-1	CASSQDRDRANNEQFF	TGTGCCAGCAGCCAGGACCGGGACAGAGCTAACAATGAGCAGTTCTTC
TRBD2	TRBV5-5	.	TRBJ2-7	CASSLAGGLAENYEQYF	TGTGCCAGCAGCTTAGCCGGAGGACTAGCGGAAAACTACGAGCAGTACTTC
TRBD2	TRBV9	once	TRBJ2-5	CASSAVAGLKETQYF	TGTGCCAGCAGCGCGGTAGCGGGACTAAAAGAGACCCAGTACTTC
.	TRBV20-1	few	TRBJ2-3	CSALSRDTQYF	TGCAGTGCTTTGAGCAGAGATACGCAGTATTTT
.	TRBV27	.	TRBJ2-7	CASSLYQGYEQYF	TGTGCCAGCAGTTTATACCAAGGCTACGAGCAGTACTTC
.	TRBV7-7	.	TRBJ2-6	CASSPIGGVAGANVLTF	TGTGCCAGCAGCCCAATAGGGGGAGTCGCTGGGGCCAACGTCCTGACTTTC
.	TRBV29-1	many	TRBJ1-2	CSVEMGGGYTF	TGCAGCGTTGAAATGGGGGGTGGCTACACCTTC
.	TRBV7-3	.	TRBJ2-3	CASSTLNYTDTQYF	TGTGCCAGCAGCACCTTGAACTACACAGATACGCAGTATTTT
TRBD2	TRBV7-2	.	TRBJ2-2	CASSPGTSGTGELFF	TGTGCCAGCAGCCCAGGGACTAGCGGGACCGGGGAGCTGTTTTTT
.	TRBV2	once	TRBJ2-2	CASRDLGLNTGELFF	TGTGCCAGCAGGGACCTGGGCTTAAACACCGGGGAGCTGTTTTTT
.	TRBV6-2/TRBV6-3	few	TRBJ2-7	CASSYSGSAYEQYF	TGTGCCAGCAGTTACTCGGGGAGTGCCTACGAGCAGTACTTC
.	TRBV2	.	TRBJ1-1	CASSEGFRANTEAFF	TGTGCCAGCAGTGAGGGGTTCCGCGCGAACACTGAAGCTTTCTTT
.	TRBV29-1	.	TRBJ2-1	CSVEEVWRVINEQFF	TGCAGCGTTGAAGAGGTTTGGCGGGTTATCAATGAGCAGTTCTTC
TRBD2	TRBV5-1	few	TRBJ2-3	CASSRGLAGVDTQYF	TGCGCCAGCAGCAGAGGACTAGCGGGAGTAGATACGCAGTATTTT
TRBD1	TRBV27	.	TRBJ1-2	CASSLWAGQGSHGYTF	TGTGCCAGCAGTTTATGGGCGGGACAGGGAAGCCATGGCTACACCTTC
.	TRBV25-1	few	TRBJ1-4	CASSDPGITTNEKLFF	TGTGCCAGCAGTGATCCAGGGATTACAACTAATGAAAAACTGTTTTTT
TRBD1	TRBV7-2	few	TRBJ1-2	CASSDRDSYGYTF	TGTGCCAGCAGCGACCGGGACAGCTATGGCTACACCTTC
.	TRBV4-1	.	TRBJ1-1	CASRVQVTLNTEAFF	TGCGCCAGCAGAGTACAGGTTACTCTGAACACTGAAGCTTTCTTT
.	TRBV7-9	.	TRBJ1-6	CASGRESSYNSPLHF	TGTGCCAGCGGCAGGGAGAGCTCCTATAATTCACCCCTCCACTTT
.	TRBV2	few	TRBJ2-7	CASSVVAEQYF	TGTGCCAGCAGTGTTGTAGCCGAGCAGTACTTC